The 22 T cell receptor beta chains in this list originate from one sample, sequenced in a study of blood T cell repertoires in COVID-19. Sequencing was performed with immunoSEQ multiplex PCR; in TCRdb, only in-frame clones are kept and a portion is missing. This table has 450,000 to 500,000 clones, 87% appearing once. The sample was PBMCs or T cells enriched from blood (not recorded which). The origin of the receptors is a woman aged 18-29 years who had recovered from COVID-19.

The chain is built from TRBV3-1 (or the pseudogene TRBV3-2) and TRBJ1-6, with TRBD1 as a possible D gene (6 bases). Trimming took 6 bases from V and 13 from J, leaving 19 bases between them. CDR1 LGHDT and CDR2 YNNKEL come from the germline V gene (reference sequence). The CDR3 sequence is 14 residues long. The CDR3 region is CASSPQGPQRPLHF. In DNA form, the CDR3 reads TGTGCCAGCAGTCCGCAGGGGCCTCAAAGGCCCCTCCACTTT.

Of note for this clone: Distinct nucleotide sequences in the sample also encode this CDR3. CDR3 bases: TGTGCCAGCAGTGTTGGACAGGACAGCACAGATACGCAGTATTTT. Amino acids: CASSVGQDSTDTQYF. This sequence joins TRBV7-2 and TRBJ2-3; TRBD1 aligns across 7 bases. The CDR3 sequence is 15 residues long. Per germline, CDR1 SGHTA and CDR2 FQGNSA. V shed 6 bases and J 0 bases; nucleotides not matched to a gene: 6.

This clone came up a few times. The rearrangement links TRBV30 to TRBJ1-1, with a tentative D call TRBD1 (5 bases). Germline V CDR1 and CDR2: GTSNPN, SVGIG (reference sequence). CDR3 length equals 14 residues. Trimming took 3 bases from V and 3 from J, leaving 14 bases between them. Written as DNA, the CDR3 is TGTGCCTGGAGCCCCTTGGGGGGAGACACTGAAGCTTTCTTT. It is translated as CAWSPLGGDTEAFF. The full variable domain, with the rest looked up from reference TRBV30 and TRBJ1-1, is SQTIHQWPATLVQPVGSPLSLECTVEGTSNPNLYWYRQAAGRGLQLLFYSVGIGQISSEVPQNLSASRPQDRQFILSSKKLLLSDSGFYLCAWSPLGGDTEAFFGQGTRLTVV.

V and J are TRBV6-2 or TRBV6-3 and TRBJ2-2; D unresolved. The V gene's germline CDR1 is MNHEY and CDR2 SVGEGT. This CDR3 region has 15 residues. V was trimmed by 5 bases and J by 5 bases, leaving 15 bases between them. The CDR3 region has the DNA TGTGCCAGCAGTCAGAGGTTTCTTAGGACCGGGGAGCTGTTTTTT. Amino acid sequence: CASSQRFLRTGELFF.

This chain connects TRBV7-2 to TRBJ1-2; D unresolved. Germline V gives CDR1 SGHTA, CDR2 FQGNSA. This CDR3 contains 12 residues. Between the trimmed V and J ends, which lost 1 base and 8 bases, there was a span of 8 bases. CDR3 sequence: CASSLVLRGYTF. The CDR3 DNA sequence: TGTGCCAGCAGCTTAGTGCTTCGGGGCTACACCTTC.

V is TRBV5-1 and J is TRBJ2-3; weak D call: TRBD1 (6 bases). The CDR3 extends over 15 amino acids. CDR1 SGHRS and CDR2 YFSETQ come from the germline V gene. Trimming left V 4 bases short and J 0 bases short, with 12 bases between. In DNA, the CDR3 is TGCGCCAGCAGCCCGAACAGGGCTAGCACAGATACGCAGTATTTT. It specifies CASSPNRASTDTQYF.

For this clone: The sample contains more than one DNA sequence encoding this CDR3. The gene calls are TRBV19 and TRBJ2-1; 8 positions agree with TRBD2. This CDR3 comprises 15 residues. CDR1 is LNHDA, CDR2 SQIVND, per germline (reference sequence). V lost 3 bases, J lost 4 bases, and 5 bases stayed unmatched. The CDR3 is CASSIRGGSYNEQFF. The CDR3 nucleotides are TGTGCCAGTAGTATTCGCGGGGGGTCATACAATGAGCAGTTCTTC.

The chain joins TRBV15 to TRBJ2-3; D unclear. With 4 bases removed from V and 2 bases from J, the gap between germline ends came to 16 bases. The CDR3 has 16 amino acids. Germline V gene lookup returns CDR1 LNHNV and CDR2 YYDKDF (reference sequence). CDR3 in amino acids: CATSKQGGRSTDTQYF. The CDR3 coding sequence is TGTGCCACCAGCAAACAAGGCGGCCGATCCACAGATACGCAGTATTTT.

The chain combines TRBV5-1 with TRBJ1-1; TRBD1 agrees at 9 bases. V gave up 4 bases and J gave up 1 base; unmatched junction bases: 5. The CDR3 length is 15 residues. Germline V gene lookup returns CDR1 SGHRS and CDR2 YFSETQ. In DNA, the CDR3 is TGCGCCAGCAGCGAACCGACAGGGGGGAACACTGAAGCTTTCTTT. Its protein product is CASSEPTGGNTEAFF.

The chain recombines TRBV7-3 with TRBJ1-6; D remains unclear. This CDR3 spans 14 amino acids. V was cut by 5 bases and J by 6 bases, with 11 bases left in between. The germline V gene encodes CDR1 SGHTA and CDR2 FQGTGA. CDR3 region: CASSLGLTNSPLHF. CDR3 nucleotide sequence: TGTGCCAGCAGCCTAGGACTTACTAATTCACCCCTCCACTTT.

This clone was seen a few times. The genes are TRBV23-1 and TRBJ2-2, with D maybe TRBD1 (5 bases). TRBV23-1 is an open reading frame, and its role is uncertain. V lost 2 bases, J lost 6 bases, and 16 bases lay in between. The CDR3 has 16 residues. Here the CDR3 reads CASSQRTGNHPGELFF. In DNA form, the CDR3 reads TGCGCCAGCAGTCAACGTACAGGCAATCATCCCGGGGAGCTGTTTTTT.

The gene calls are TRBV27 and TRBJ2-1, with 7 bases identical to TRBD1. Germline V lookup: CDR1 MNHEY, CDR2 SMNVEV (reference sequence). The CDR3 is made up of 16 amino acids. V trimming: 4 bases; J trimming: 0 bases; junction bases outside the gene matches: 6. The CDR3 region is CASSYRGLSSYNEQFF. The DNA of the CDR3 is TGTGCCAGCAGTTACAGGGGCTTGAGCTCCTACAATGAGCAGTTCTTC.

The chain employs TRBV28 and TRBJ2-3; D gene unclear. Trimming removed 10 bases at V and 0 bases at J, with 8 bases between. Germline loops: CDR1 MDHEN, CDR2 SYDVKM. The CDR3 runs 12 residues. CDR3 in amino acids: CATYTSTDTQYF. CDR3 coding DNA: TGTGCCACTTACACCAGCACAGATACGCAGTATTTT.

The chain combines TRBV28 with TRBJ1-1, with D unclear. Trimming left V 3 bases short and J 0 bases short, with 8 bases between. Germline lookup yields CDR1 MDHEN and CDR2 SYDVKM. The CDR3 has 14 residues. The CDR3 reads CASSFKRLNTEAFF. The CDR3 DNA follows: TGTGCCAGCAGTTTTAAGAGATTGAACACTGAAGCTTTCTTT.

This rearrangement joins TRBV10-2 to TRBJ1-2; 10 bases fit TRBD1. The CDR3 totals 15 residues. Germline trimming cut 10 bases from V and 8 bases from J; bases unmatched to any gene: 16. Germline V gene sequence: CDR1 WSHSY, CDR2 SAAADI. The CDR3 loop reads CATYPGTGVLRGYTF. The DNA of the CDR3 is TGCGCCACATACCCCGGGACAGGGGTACTGCGGGGCTACACCTTC.

V usage is TRBV12-5 and J usage is TRBJ1-1, with 7 nucleotides matching TRBD1. The CDR3 has 16 residues. Germline V CDR1 and CDR2: LGHNT, FRNRAP. V lost 0 bases to trimming and J lost 5 bases; unmatched junction nucleotides: 9. The CDR3 sequence: CASGLVHEGALTEAFF. CDR3 sequence (DNA): TGTGCTAGTGGTTTGGTACACGAGGGGGCGCTTACTGAAGCTTTCTTT.

The chain carries TRBV27 and TRBJ2-3; 7 nucleotides line up with TRBD1. The V segment lost 6 bases and the J segment 0 bases; nucleotides outside the gene matches: 9. Per germline, CDR1 MNHEY and CDR2 SMNVEV (reference sequence). The CDR3 has 16 residues. CDR3 in amino acids: CASRSSTDRSTDTQYF. As DNA, the CDR3 is TGTGCCAGCAGGAGTAGTACGGACAGGAGCACAGATACGCAGTATTTT.

The chain carries TRBV24-1 and TRBJ1-2; no clear D. CDR3 length: 13 residues. V shed 4 bases and J shed 5 bases, with 10 bases lying between them. Germline values: CDR1 KGHDR, CDR2 SFDVKD. CDR3 residues: CATSESGPYGYTF. For the CDR3, the DNA is TGTGCCACCAGTGAAAGCGGTCCTTATGGCTACACCTTC.

The V gene is TRBV10-2, the J gene TRBJ1-2, with 8 nucleotides matching TRBD1. Per germline, CDR1 WSHSY and CDR2 SAAADI. This CDR3 has 12 amino acids. J was trimmed by 8 bases and V by 6 bases; bases with no gene match: 5. CDR3 in DNA: TGCGCCAGCAGCGGACAGGGTGAAGGCTACACCTTC. Translation: CASSGQGEGYTF.

On this clone: The sample has other DNA sequences that encode this CDR3 too. The chain combines TRBV25-1 with TRBJ1-2, with a weak D call TRBD1 (5 bases). Germline V gene data show CDR1 as MGHDK and CDR2 as SYGVNS. The CDR3 covers 12 residues. V lost 5 bases and J lost 8, with 12 bases in between. CDR3 coding DNA: TGTGCCAGCAGTTCGGCGGGGGAGGGCTACACCTTC. The encoded protein is CASSSAGEGYTF.

This clone was seen just once. CDR3 coding DNA: TGTGCCATCAGTGAAGGCGGGACCTACGAGCAGTACTTC. It translates to CAISEGGTYEQYF. The rearrangement uses TRBV10-3 and TRBJ2-7; the D gene is possibly TRBD2 (6 bases). CDR3 length: 13 amino acids. Deletions cut 3 bases from V and 2 bases from J, with 8 bases between. Looked up from germline, CDR1 is ENHRY and CDR2 is SYGVKD.

The chain has TRBV28 and TRBJ1-2; tentative D call: TRBD1 (5 bases). This CDR3 comprises 14 residues. Germline values: CDR1 MDHEN, CDR2 SYDVKM. V was pared by 7 bases and J by 7 bases, with 19 bases between. CDR3 sequence (DNA): TGTGCCAGCACCCCTGCAGGGTACGATGGTGGCTACACCTTC. Protein product: CASTPAGYDGGYTF.